A selection of T cell receptor beta chains follows, all from one sample in a study of blood T cells in healthy people across ages. TCRdb fed the 5' RACE reads into MiXCR, producing one record per CDR3 protein. The sample holds over 1,300,000 distinct CDR3 sequences, almost 60% seen once. The sequenced sample consisted of blood. The receptors were gathered from a man aged 18 to 35 in good health. CDR3s include the opening cysteine and the closing phenylalanine or tryptophan. Each record gives: J gene, clone size, D gene, V gene, CDR3 DNA, CDR3 protein. The D gene is left open where the match is weak. For some rows the clone size is stated as once, few or many, or as a class when expanded; others skip it.

J gene: TRBJ2-3
clone size: -
D gene: -
V gene: TRBV7-9
CDR3 DNA: TGTGCCAGCAGCTCAAGTAATCTGGATACGCAGTATTTT
CDR3 protein: CASSSSNLDTQYF

J gene: TRBJ2-7
clone size: -
D gene: -
V gene: TRBV2
CDR3 DNA: TGTGCCAGCAGTGAGTTGGACAGCTACGAGCAGTACTTC
CDR3 protein: CASSELDSYEQYF

J gene: TRBJ2-5
clone size: few
D gene: TRBD1
V gene: TRBV25-1
CDR3 DNA: TGTGCCAGCAGTGCCCCCGGGACAGTGAGGGAGCAGTACTTC
CDR3 protein: CASSAPGTVREQYF

J gene: TRBJ1-1
clone size: -
D gene: -
V gene: TRBV29-1
CDR3 DNA: TGCAGCGGACGTTCGGGGGTATACACTGAAGCTTTCTTT
CDR3 protein: CSGRSGVYTEAFF

J gene: TRBJ1-1
clone size: -
D gene: -
V gene: TRBV25-1
CDR3 DNA: TGTGCCAGCATTGACACTAGTGAAGCTTTCTTT
CDR3 protein: CASIDTSEAFF

J gene: TRBJ2-7
clone size: few
D gene: -
V gene: TRBV29-1
CDR3 DNA: TGCAGCGTTGCAGGGGAGGGCGAGCAGTACTTC
CDR3 protein: CSVAGEGEQYF

J gene: TRBJ1-6
clone size: -
D gene: -
V gene: TRBV10-3
CDR3 DNA: TGTGCCATCAGTGAGCGGTCCAGAGACAGCGATGATTCACCCCTCCACTTT
CDR3 protein: CAISERSRDSDDSPLHF

J gene: TRBJ2-7
clone size: few
D gene: TRBD1
V gene: TRBV15
CDR3 DNA: TGTGCCACCAGCAGCGGCCCCTCGACAGGGGTCCACGAGCAGTACTTC
CDR3 protein: CATSSGPSTGVHEQYF

J gene: TRBJ2-3
clone size: -
D gene: TRBD2
V gene: TRBV6-5
CDR3 DNA: TGTGCCAGCAGTTCTCGGACTAGCGGGATGACAGATACGCAGTATTTT
CDR3 protein: CASSSRTSGMTDTQYF

J gene: TRBJ1-4
clone size: -
D gene: TRBD1
V gene: TRBV7-9
CDR3 DNA: TGTGCCAGCTCTACTTGGGGTACAGGGACAGCTAATGAAAAACTGTTTTTT
CDR3 protein: CASSTWGTGTANEKLFF

J gene: TRBJ2-5
clone size: -
D gene: TRBD2
V gene: TRBV5-1
CDR3 DNA: TGCGCCAGCAGCGCGGGAGAGATAGACGCCCAGTACTTC
CDR3 protein: CASSAGEIDAQYF

J gene: TRBJ1-1
clone size: -
D gene: TRBD1
V gene: TRBV5-5
CDR3 DNA: TGTGCCAGCAGCGGCCCCGGGACAGCAGAAGCTTTCTTT
CDR3 protein: CASSGPGTAEAFF

J gene: TRBJ2-7
clone size: -
D gene: -
V gene: TRBV2
CDR3 DNA: TGTGCCAGCAGTGAAGCGCCCCCTTACGAGCAGTACTTC
CDR3 protein: CASSEAPPYEQYF

J gene: TRBJ2-3
clone size: -
D gene: -
V gene: TRBV11-2
CDR3 DNA: TGTGCCAGCAGCTTAGCCCCTGCAGTTCGCACAGATACGCAGTATTTT
CDR3 protein: CASSLAPAVRTDTQYF

J gene: TRBJ2-3
clone size: -
D gene: TRBD1
V gene: TRBV29-1
CDR3 DNA: TGTAGCGTTGGCATGGGACAGGGGGCAGAGACGCAGTATTTT
CDR3 protein: CSVGMGQGAETQYF

J gene: TRBJ2-7
clone size: -
D gene: -
V gene: TRBV5-1
CDR3 DNA: TGCGCCAGCAGCTCAAACCTAGGGCAGACCTACGAGCAGTACTTC
CDR3 protein: CASSSNLGQTYEQYF

J gene: TRBJ2-1
clone size: -
D gene: TRBD2
V gene: TRBV5-1
CDR3 DNA: TGCGCCAGCAGCACGACTAGCGGAACGCCACGTGGTGAGCAGTTCTTC
CDR3 protein: CASSTTSGTPRGEQFF

J gene: TRBJ2-1
clone size: -
D gene: TRBD1
V gene: TRBV10-2
CDR3 DNA: TGCGCCAGCAGCCGCGTAGGGGGCCCAAGCTCCTACAATGAGCAGTTCTTC
CDR3 protein: CASSRVGGPSSYNEQFF

J gene: TRBJ2-3
clone size: few
D gene: TRBD1
V gene: TRBV2
CDR3 DNA: TGTGCCAGCAGTGAAGTGCAGTCAGGGGGTAGAGATACGCAGTATTTT
CDR3 protein: CASSEVQSGGRDTQYF

J gene: TRBJ2-7
clone size: few
D gene: -
V gene: TRBV10-3
CDR3 DNA: TGTGCCATCAGTGAGTCGAAGTTCGCCTACGAGCAGTACTTC
CDR3 protein: CAISESKFAYEQYF

J gene: TRBJ1-1
clone size: -
D gene: -
V gene: TRBV9
CDR3 DNA: TGTGCCAGCAGCGGGGGGGGACGGGCCACTGAAGCTTTCTTT
CDR3 protein: CASSGGGRATEAFF

J gene: TRBJ1-5
clone size: -
D gene: -
V gene: TRBV29-1
CDR3 DNA: TGCAGCGTCAGCGATGACAGTCATAGCAATCAGCCCCAGCATTTT
CDR3 protein: CSVSDDSHSNQPQHF

J gene: TRBJ2-7
clone size: few
D gene: -
V gene: TRBV6-2/TRBV6-3
CDR3 DNA: TGTGCCAGCAGTTACTCCCGGGATTCGGTCGGCGAGCAGTACTTC
CDR3 protein: CASSYSRDSVGEQYF

J gene: TRBJ2-7
clone size: -
D gene: TRBD2
V gene: TRBV7-2
CDR3 DNA: TGTGCCAGCAGCAAGACTAGCGGGGGGAACTACGAGCAGTACTTC
CDR3 protein: CASSKTSGGNYEQYF

J gene: TRBJ1-6
clone size: few
D gene: TRBD1
V gene: TRBV2
CDR3 DNA: TGTGCCAGCAGTTTCGACAGGGGGAGTTCACCCCTCCACTTT
CDR3 protein: CASSFDRGSSPLHF